Below, 28 T cell receptor beta chains from the same sample are listed, as sequenced in a study of beta chain features in type 1 diabetes. Investigators reverse transcribed all isolated RNA, so they sequenced expressed TCRB transcripts. The repertoire was sequenced with immunoSEQ multiplex PCR; TCRdb's copy has only in-frame clones and lacks some. The sample records 200,000 to 250,000 clones, about 63% being singletons. Sequencing was done on a sample of naive CD4+ T cells from blood. Receptors were obtained from a man younger than 45 in good health.

The chain employs TRBV30 and TRBJ2-5; tentatively, D is TRBD1 (6 bases). Trimming pared 8 bases from V and 5 bases from J, leaving 15 bases between. This CDR3 is built from 12 residues. Germline assignment: CDR1 GTSNPN and CDR2 SVGIG (reference sequence). In DNA, the CDR3 is TGTGCCCTCACCCGGGACATTGAGACCCAGTACTTC. Its protein product is CALTRDIETQYF. The entire variable domain, with the rest obtained from reference TRBV30 and TRBJ2-5, is as follows: SQTIHQWPATLVQPVGSPLSLECTVEGTSNPNLYWYRQAAGRGLQLLFYSVGIGQISSEVPQNLSASRPQDRQFILSSKKLLLSDSGFYLCALTRDIETQYFGPGTRLLVL.

V usage is TRBV7-2 and J usage is TRBJ2-1; 10 bases are a match to TRBD2. The CDR3 sequence is 17 residues long. The germline V gene has CDR1 SGHTA and CDR2 FQGNSA. The V and J ends lost 0 bases and 7 bases, in that order; junction bases with no gene match: 9. For the CDR3, the DNA is TGTGCCAGCAGCTTAGCGTCTAGCGGGGGAGCTCGGAATGAGCAGTTCTTC. Amino acids: CASSLASSGGARNEQFF.

This rearrangement joins TRBV10-3 to TRBJ2-5, with D tentatively TRBD1 or TRBD2 (5 bases each). The CDR3 covers 14 residues. The V end was cut by 7 bases, the J end by 5 bases, with 17 bases between. Germline CDR1 ENHRY, CDR2 SYGVKD. CDR3 bases: TGTGCCATCAACGCCGGGACGGAGGTGGAGACCCAGTACTTC. Translated: CAINAGTEVETQYF.

The CDR3 sequence: CASSQAASTDTQYF. In DNA form, the CDR3 reads TGTGCCAGCAGCCAGGCGGCCAGCACAGATACGCAGTATTTT. V usage is TRBV4-2 and J usage is TRBJ2-3; the D is unclear. Trimming shortened V by 3 bases and J by 0 bases, and 7 bases separated the two germline ends. Germline V lookup: CDR1 LGHNA, CDR2 YNFKEQ. The CDR3 spans 14 residues.

The chain uses TRBV11-2 and TRBJ2-2; perhaps TRBD1 as D (6 bases). Trimming stripped 8 bases from V and 0 bases from J, with 16 bases between. Germline V gene lookup returns CDR1 SGHAT and CDR2 FQNNGV. This CDR3 spans 16 amino acids. The DNA for the CDR3 is TGTGCCAGCTCCCCCGAGTGGACAGCGAACACCGGGGAGCTGTTTTTT. Its translation is CASSPEWTANTGELFF. The variable domain in full, with the rest retrieved from reference TRBV11-2 and TRBJ2-2, is EAGVAQSPRYKIIEKRQSVAFWCNPISGHATLYWYQQILGQGPKLLIQFQNNGVVDDSQLPKDRFSAERLKGVDSTLKIQPAKLEDSAVYLCASSPEWTANTGELFFGEGSRLTVL.

The chain couples TRBV7-2 to TRBJ2-3; D is perhaps TRBD2 (6 bases). The V gene's germline CDR1 is SGHTA and CDR2 FQGNSA. The CDR3 consists of 15 residues. V shed 3 bases and J shed 0 bases, with 10 bases lying between them. The CDR3 DNA reads TGTGCCAGCAGCTTCCTAGGGAGGAGCACAGATACGCAGTATTTT. This encodes CASSFLGRSTDTQYF.

The rearrangement uses TRBV28 and TRBJ1-2; D unclear. The germline V and J ends were trimmed by 2 bases and 4 bases, with 11 bases remaining between them. The CDR3 runs to 14 residues. CDR1 and CDR2 (germline): MDHEN, SYDVKM. The CDR3 reads CASSLEGSLYGYTF. Here the CDR3 DNA reads TGTGCCAGCAGTTTAGAGGGCAGCCTCTATGGCTACACCTTC.

This chain uses TRBV30 with TRBJ2-1, with a possible D match to TRBD2 (5 bases). The V and J ends lost 0 bases and 3 bases respectively, with 9 bases between them. The CDR3 totals 14 residues. The germline CDR1 and CDR2 sequences are GTSNPN and SVGIG (reference sequence). CDR3 loop: CAWSVGLYYNEQFF. CDR3 in DNA: TGTGCCTGGAGTGTCGGACTTTACTACAATGAGCAGTTCTTC.

The genes are TRBV29-1 and TRBJ1-2, with a tentative D call TRBD1 (5 bases). V shed 4 bases and J shed 6 bases, with 12 bases lying between them. Germline-derived CDR1 and CDR2 are SQVTM and ANQGSEA. CDR3 length equals 12 residues. The CDR3 DNA follows: TGCAGCGTTGCGGGCAGGGTGAATGGCTACACCTTC. The encoded protein is CSVAGRVNGYTF. The full variable domain, its missing parts supplied by reference TRBV29-1 and TRBJ1-2, is SAVISQKPSRDICQRGTSLTIQCQVDSQVTMMFWYRQQPGQSLTLIATANQGSEATYESGFVIDKFPISRPNLTFSTLTVSNMSPEDSSIYLCSVAGRVNGYTFGSGTRLTVV.

The J gene is TRBJ1-2, the V gene TRBV7-2; D gene ambiguous. Trimming pared 6 bases from V and 5 bases from J, leaving 13 bases between. The V gene's germline CDR1 is SGHTA and CDR2 FQGNSA. The CDR3 loop spans 13 amino acids. This chain's CDR3 is CASSSDYRYGYTF. CDR3 DNA: TGTGCCAGCAGTTCAGACTACAGATATGGCTACACCTTC. The whole variable domain, filled in from reference TRBV7-2 and TRBJ1-2, reads GAGVSQSPSNKVTEKGKDVELRCDPISGHTALYWYRQSLGQGLEFLIYFQGNSAPDKSGLPSDRFSAERTGGSVSTLTIQRTQQEDSAVYLCASSSDYRYGYTFGSGTRLTVV.

This clone was detected a few times. This rearrangement joins TRBV29-1 to TRBJ1-1; 7 bases fit TRBD1. J lost 4 bases, V lost 8 bases, and 7 bases had no gene match. CDR3 length equals 12 residues. The V gene's germline CDR1 is SQVTM and CDR2 ANQGSEA. The CDR3 DNA reads as TGCAGCACCGACAGGGTCGGCACTGAAGCTTTCTTT. Translation gives CSTDRVGTEAFF.

The CDR3 DNA is TGTGCCAGCAGCTTAGGGATTGAAAAACTGTTTTTT. It translates to CASSLGIEKLFF. The rearrangement links TRBV7-6 to TRBJ1-4; no clear D. Germline CDR1 is SGHVS and CDR2 is FNYEAQ. This CDR3 spans 12 amino acids. Trimming pared 1 base from V and 7 bases from J, leaving 4 bases between. Combining the CDR3 with reference TRBV7-6 and TRBJ1-4 gives the whole variable domain GAGVSQSPRYKVTKRGQDVALRCDPISGHVSLYWYRQALGQGPEFLTYFNYEAQQDKSGLPNDRFSAERPEGSISTLTIQRTEQRDSAMYRCASSLGIEKLFFGSGTQLSVL.

This rearrangement joins TRBV7-6 to TRBJ2-7; the D is unclear. V gave up 3 bases and J gave up 3 bases, with 6 bases separating them. CDR1 and CDR2 from the germline V gene are SGHVS and FNYEAQ. This CDR3 comprises 12 residues. CDR3 nucleotide sequence: TGTGCCAGCAGCTTCAACGGCTACGAGCAGTACTTC. This encodes CASSFNGYEQYF.

As concerns this clone: This same CDR3 is encoded by further DNA sequences in the sample. The chain combines TRBV30 with TRBJ2-1; a possible D gene is TRBD1 (5 bases). This CDR3 is built from 11 residues. The V gene lost 3 bases and the J gene lost 7 bases, with 7 bases spanning the gap. From germline, CDR1 is GTSNPN and CDR2 SVGIG (reference sequence). CDR3 nucleotide sequence: TGTGCCTGGAGCTCAGGGAATGAGCAGTTCTTC. This sequence encodes CAWSSGNEQFF.

The rearrangement links TRBV29-1 to TRBJ1-1; weak D call: TRBD1 (6 bases). The CDR3 runs to 14 residues. Trimming stripped 3 bases from V and 1 base from J, with 12 bases between. Germline V lookup: CDR1 SQVTM, CDR2 ANQGSEA. CDR3 in DNA: TGCAGCGTTGATGTGTCGGGACAGAACACTGAAGCTTTCTTT. The encoded protein is CSVDVSGQNTEAFF. The full variable domain, with the rest looked up from reference TRBV29-1 and TRBJ1-1, is SAVISQKPSRDICQRGTSLTIQCQVDSQVTMMFWYRQQPGQSLTLIATANQGSEATYESGFVIDKFPISRPNLTFSTLTVSNMSPEDSSIYLCSVDVSGQNTEAFFGQGTRLTVV.

Only a few counts were recorded for this clone. The CDR3 is CASSPPGLLDTGELFF. CDR3 DNA sequence: TGTGCCAGTAGTCCTCCGGGACTGTTGGACACCGGGGAGCTGTTTTTT. This chain links TRBV19 with TRBJ2-2; D may be TRBD2 (6 bases). Germline V CDR1 and CDR2: LNHDA, SQIVND (reference sequence). V was trimmed by 5 bases and J by 3 bases, leaving 16 bases between them. This CDR3 region has 16 residues.

The V call is TRBV11-1, the J call TRBJ2-3, with D perhaps TRBD1 or TRBD2 (5 bases each). Trimming removed 4 bases at V and 2 bases at J, with 10 bases between. Germline V gives CDR1 SGHAT, CDR2 FQDESV (reference sequence). The CDR3 sequence is 14 residues long. The CDR3 sequence: CASSSRDPTDTQYF. The CDR3 region has the DNA TGTGCCAGCAGCTCTCGGGACCCCACAGATACGCAGTATTTT. The whole variable domain, remainder taken from reference TRBV11-1 and TRBJ2-3, is EAEVAQSPRYKITEKSQAVAFWCDPISGHATLYWYRQILGQGPELLVQFQDESVVDDSQLPKDRFSAERLKGVDSTLKIQPAELGDSAMYLCASSSRDPTDTQYFGPGTRLTVL.

J is TRBJ2-7 and V is TRBV29-1; possible D gene TRBD1, 5 bases. The CDR3 is made up of 13 amino acids. Trimming removed 6 bases from V and 4 bases from J, with 16 bases in between. Germline assignment: CDR1 SQVTM and CDR2 ANQGSEA. The CDR3, as DNA: TGCAGCGTCTCAGGGTTGGGGATTTACGAGCAGTACTTC. This gives the protein CSVSGLGIYEQYF.

The sample holds a few counts of this clone. V gene TRBV29-1 combines with J gene TRBJ2-1, with 14 bases matching TRBD2. This CDR3 comprises 13 residues. The germline V gene encodes CDR1 SQVTM and CDR2 ANQGSEA. With V trimmed by 6 bases and J by 7 bases, 2 bases remained unmatched. CDR3 protein: CSVWTSGRNEQFF. The CDR3 DNA reads as TGCAGCGTATGGACTAGCGGGAGGAATGAGCAGTTCTTC.

CDR3 loop: CSVDRGTGAIETQYF. The CDR3 DNA sequence: TGCAGCGTTGATAGGGGGACAGGTGCGATAGAGACCCAGTACTTC. The rearrangement uses TRBV29-1 and TRBJ2-5, with 8 nucleotides matching TRBD1. Looked up from germline, CDR1 is SQVTM and CDR2 is ANQGSEA. The V and J ends lost 3 bases and 4 bases, in that order; junction bases with no gene match: 10. This CDR3 comprises 15 residues.

This rearrangement joins TRBV9 to TRBJ2-7; 7 nucleotides agree with TRBD2. V gave up 4 bases and J gave up 0 bases; unmatched junction bases: 7. The CDR3 contains 15 residues. Germline CDR1 reads SGDLS; CDR2 reads YYNGEE. CDR3 in DNA: TGTGCCAGCAGCCGGAATAGCGGGTCCTCCTACGAGCAGTACTTC. Residues: CASSRNSGSSYEQYF.

Concerning this clone itself: Distinct nucleotide sequences in the sample also encode this CDR3. The rearrangement joins TRBV29-1 to TRBJ1-2; D gene ambiguous. Germline CDR1 SQVTM, CDR2 ANQGSEA. The CDR3 consists of 12 residues. V lost 7 bases and J 2 bases, leaving 11 bases between the germline ends. CDR3 in amino acids: CSAGGGNYGYTF. The CDR3 DNA follows: TGCAGCGCTGGAGGAGGGAACTATGGCTACACCTTC. Filled out from reference TRBV29-1 and TRBJ1-2, the complete variable domain reads SAVISQKPSRDICQRGTSLTIQCQVDSQVTMMFWYRQQPGQSLTLIATANQGSEATYESGFVIDKFPISRPNLTFSTLTVSNMSPEDSSIYLCSAGGGNYGYTFGSGTRLTVV.

This clone has just a few counts. V is TRBV15 and J is TRBJ2-7; D remains unclear. The CDR3 has 12 amino acids. Trimming cost V 5 bases and J 2 bases, with 7 bases left between them. Germline CDR1 reads LNHNV; CDR2 reads YYDKDF (reference sequence). CDR3 DNA sequence: TGTGCCACCAGCCTGGACGCCTACGAGCAGTACTTC. Amino acids: CATSLDAYEQYF.

In the case of this clone: Other DNA sequences in the sample encode the same CDR3. The chain has TRBV7-2 and TRBJ2-3; D gene ambiguous. The V gene's germline CDR1 is SGHTA and CDR2 FQGNSA. The CDR3 runs to 13 residues. Trimming took off 1 base at V and 1 base at J, with 3 bases between the two ends. In DNA, the CDR3 is TGTGCCAGCAGCTTAGTCGGCACAGATACGCAGTATTTT. It specifies CASSLVGTDTQYF.

CDR3 amino acids: CASSQESGYTF. The CDR3 nucleotides are TGCGCCAGCAGCCAAGAATCTGGCTACACCTTC. The chain employs TRBV4-1 and TRBJ1-2; no definite D call. CDR3 length equals 11 residues. Looked up from germline, CDR1 is MGHRA and CDR2 is YSYEKL. The V end was cut by 0 bases, the J end by 7 bases, with 3 bases between.

CDR3 nucleotides: TGTGCCAGCAGTCGAGGACTAGAAGAGACCCAGTACTTC. Translated: CASSRGLEETQYF. This chain links TRBV6-5 with TRBJ2-5, with 7 bases that match TRBD2. Germline loops: CDR1 MNHEY, CDR2 SVGAGI. Trimming cost V 5 bases and J 3 bases; bases outside gene matches: 3. The CDR3 consists of 13 residues.

This sequence joins TRBV9 and TRBJ2-7; a weak D match, TRBD1 (5 bases). V was cut by 2 bases and J by 3 bases, with 9 bases left in between. CDR1 is SGDLS, CDR2 YYNGEE, per germline. CDR3 length: 13 amino acids. CDR3 residues: CASSVRGGYEQYF. Here the CDR3 DNA reads TGTGCCAGCAGCGTTAGGGGTGGCTACGAGCAGTACTTC. Variable domain in full (rest from reference TRBV9 and TRBJ2-7): DSGVTQTPKHLITATGQRVTLRCSPRSGDLSVYWYQQSLDQGLQFLIQYYNGEERAKGNILERFSAQQFPDLHSELNLSSLELGDSALYFCASSVRGGYEQYFGPGTRLTVT.

The chain links TRBV11-2 to TRBJ2-3; a possible D gene is TRBD1 (6 bases). The length of the CDR3 is 14 residues. Per germline, CDR1 SGHAT and CDR2 FQNNGV. V was cut by 2 bases and J by 4 bases, with 10 bases left in between. The CDR3 protein is CASSLNQGSDTQYF. The DNA of the CDR3 is TGTGCCAGCAGCTTAAACCAGGGGTCAGATACGCAGTATTTT.